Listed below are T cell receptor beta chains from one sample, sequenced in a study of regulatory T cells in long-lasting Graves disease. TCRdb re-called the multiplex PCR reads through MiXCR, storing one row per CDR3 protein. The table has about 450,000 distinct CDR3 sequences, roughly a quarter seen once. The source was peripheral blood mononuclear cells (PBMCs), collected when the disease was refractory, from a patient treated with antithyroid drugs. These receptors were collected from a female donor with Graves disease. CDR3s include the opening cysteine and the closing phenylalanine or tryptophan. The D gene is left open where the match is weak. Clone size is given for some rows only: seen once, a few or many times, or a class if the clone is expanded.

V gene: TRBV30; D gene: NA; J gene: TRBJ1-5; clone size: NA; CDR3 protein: CAWSRSTGFPSNQPQHF; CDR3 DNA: TGTGCCTGGAGTAGATCGACAGGTTTTCCTAGCAATCAGCCCCAGCATTTT
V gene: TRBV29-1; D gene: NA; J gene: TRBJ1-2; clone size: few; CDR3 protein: CSVVRGSSYGYTF; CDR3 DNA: TGCAGCGTTGTTAGGGGCAGCTCCTATGGCTACACCTTC
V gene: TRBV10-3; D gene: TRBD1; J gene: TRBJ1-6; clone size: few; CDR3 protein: CAISPNPTGAGNSPLHF; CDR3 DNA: TGTGCCATCAGCCCAAACCCGACAGGGGCGGGTAATTCACCCCTCCACTTT
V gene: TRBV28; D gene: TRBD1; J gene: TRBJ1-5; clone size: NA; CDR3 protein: CASSLGTGLNQPQHF; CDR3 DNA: TGTGCCAGCAGTTTGGGGACAGGACTAAATCAGCCCCAGCATTTT
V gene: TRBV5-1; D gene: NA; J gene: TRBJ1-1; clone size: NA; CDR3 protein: CASSAQEYTEAFF; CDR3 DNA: TGCGCCAGCAGCGCCCAGGAGTACACTGAAGCTTTCTTT
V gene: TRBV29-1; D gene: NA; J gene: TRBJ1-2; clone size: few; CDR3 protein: CSVVAGIYGYTF; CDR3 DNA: TGCAGCGTTGTTGCCGGCATCTATGGCTACACCTTC
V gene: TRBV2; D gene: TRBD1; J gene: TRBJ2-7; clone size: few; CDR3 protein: CASIDRASYEQYF; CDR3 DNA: TGTGCCAGCATAGACAGGGCCTCCTACGAGCAGTACTTC
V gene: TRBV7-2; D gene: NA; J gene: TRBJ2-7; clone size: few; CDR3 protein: CASSLGFSGSSYEQYF; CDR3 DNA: TGTGCCAGCAGCTTAGGGTTCTCGGGGAGCTCCTACGAGCAGTACTTC
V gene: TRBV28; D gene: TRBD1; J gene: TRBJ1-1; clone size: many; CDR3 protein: CASSFFGTGTDTEAFF; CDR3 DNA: TGTGCCAGCAGTTTCTTCGGGACAGGGACTGACACTGAAGCTTTCTTT
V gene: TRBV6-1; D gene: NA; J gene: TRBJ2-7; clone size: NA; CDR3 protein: CASSRSGGLDEQYF; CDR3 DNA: TGTGCCAGCAGCAGATCCGGGGGGCTCGACGAGCAGTACTTC
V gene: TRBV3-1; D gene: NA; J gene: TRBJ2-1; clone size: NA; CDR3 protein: CASSQGDVGEQFF; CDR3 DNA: TGTGCCAGCAGCCAAGGGGATGTCGGGGAGCAGTTCTTC
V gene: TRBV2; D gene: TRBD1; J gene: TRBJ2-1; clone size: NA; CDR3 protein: CASTGQGWDNEQFF; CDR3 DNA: TGTGCCAGTACGGGACAGGGGTGGGACAATGAGCAGTTCTTC
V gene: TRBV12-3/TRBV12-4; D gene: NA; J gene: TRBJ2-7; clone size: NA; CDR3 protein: CASSLRSQGSSYEQYF; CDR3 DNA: TGTGCCAGCAGTTTGAGATCCCAGGGGAGCTCCTACGAGCAGTACTTC
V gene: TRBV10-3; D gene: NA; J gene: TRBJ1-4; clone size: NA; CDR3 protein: CAISEGTSATNEKLFF; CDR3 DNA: TGTGCCATCAGTGAGGGCACGTCCGCAACTAATGAAAAACTGTTTTTT
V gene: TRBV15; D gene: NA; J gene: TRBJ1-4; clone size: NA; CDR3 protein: CATSRTPGRRNEKLFF; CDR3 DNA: TGTGCCACCAGCAGGACCCCCGGGAGACGTAATGAAAAACTGTTTTTT
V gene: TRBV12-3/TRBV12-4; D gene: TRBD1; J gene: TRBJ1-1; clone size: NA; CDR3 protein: CASSLGQGVMNTEAFF; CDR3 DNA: TGTGCCAGCAGTCTGGGACAGGGGGTGATGAACACTGAAGCTTTCTTT
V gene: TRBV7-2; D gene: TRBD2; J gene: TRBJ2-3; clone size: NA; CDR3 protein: CASSSPGLAGPIDTQYF; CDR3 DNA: TGTGCCAGCAGCTCTCCGGGACTAGCGGGACCCATCGATACGCAGTATTTT
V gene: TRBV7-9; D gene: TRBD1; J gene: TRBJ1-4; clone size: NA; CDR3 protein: CASSLGTGGRANEKLFF; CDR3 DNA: TGTGCCAGCAGCTTAGGGACAGGGGGAAGAGCGAATGAAAAACTGTTTTTT
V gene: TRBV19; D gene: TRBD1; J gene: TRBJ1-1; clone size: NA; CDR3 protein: CASSMFQGAAEAFF; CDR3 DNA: TGTGCCAGTAGTATGTTCCAGGGGGCAGCTGAAGCTTTCTTT
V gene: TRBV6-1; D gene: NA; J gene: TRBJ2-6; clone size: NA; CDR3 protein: CASNRAGGVSAGANVLTF; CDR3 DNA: TGTGCCAGCAATAGGGCCGGGGGCGTTTCAGCTGGGGCCAACGTCCTGACTTTC
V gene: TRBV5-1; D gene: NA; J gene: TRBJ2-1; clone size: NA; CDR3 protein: CASQDIGTPYNEQFF; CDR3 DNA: TGCGCCAGCCAAGATATCGGGACACCCTACAATGAGCAGTTCTTC
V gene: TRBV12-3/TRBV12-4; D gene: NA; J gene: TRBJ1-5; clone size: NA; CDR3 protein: CASSLTQGAQPQHF; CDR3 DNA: TGTGCCAGCAGTTTAACGCAGGGTGCTCAGCCCCAGCATTTT
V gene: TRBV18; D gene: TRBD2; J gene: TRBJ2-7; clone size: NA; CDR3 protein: CASSPRQASGRNEQYF; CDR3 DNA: TGTGCCAGCTCACCACGTCAGGCTAGCGGGAGGAACGAGCAGTACTTC
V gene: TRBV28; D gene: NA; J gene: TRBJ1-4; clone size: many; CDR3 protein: CASRSNPNEKLFF; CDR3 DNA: TGTGCCAGCAGGTCGAACCCTAATGAAAAACTGTTTTTT
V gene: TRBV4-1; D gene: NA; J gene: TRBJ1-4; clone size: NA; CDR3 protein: CASSRPLTTNEKLFF; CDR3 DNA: TGCGCCAGCAGCCGGCCCCTTACAACTAATGAAAAACTGTTTTTT
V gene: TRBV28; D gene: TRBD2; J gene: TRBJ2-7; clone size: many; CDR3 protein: CASNTGTSGYEQYF; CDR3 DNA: TGTGCCAGCAACACTGGGACTAGCGGATACGAGCAGTACTTC
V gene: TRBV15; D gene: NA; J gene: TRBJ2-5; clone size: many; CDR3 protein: CATSRDFGGTQETQYF; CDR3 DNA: TGTGCCACCAGCAGAGATTTTGGGGGGACCCAAGAGACCCAGTACTTC
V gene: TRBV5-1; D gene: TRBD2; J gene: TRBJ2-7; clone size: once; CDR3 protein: CASSPSGRAHEQYF; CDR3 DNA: TGCGCCAGCAGCCCGAGCGGGAGGGCCCACGAGCAGTACTTC
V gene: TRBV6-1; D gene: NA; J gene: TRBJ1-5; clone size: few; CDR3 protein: CASRSMYSNQPQHF; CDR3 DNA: TGTGCCAGCAGATCCATGTATAGCAATCAGCCCCAGCATTTT
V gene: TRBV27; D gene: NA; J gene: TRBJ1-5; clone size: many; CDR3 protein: CASSLFGEASQPQHF; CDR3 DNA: TGTGCCAGCAGTCTTTTCGGGGAGGCAAGTCAGCCCCAGCATTTT
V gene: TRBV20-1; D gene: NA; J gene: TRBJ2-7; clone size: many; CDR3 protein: CSAQDATYEQYF; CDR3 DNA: TGCAGTGCTCAGGACGCAACCTACGAGCAGTACTTC
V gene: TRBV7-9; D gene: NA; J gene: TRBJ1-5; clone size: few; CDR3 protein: CASSLGLDSPNQPQHF; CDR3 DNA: TGTGCCAGCAGCTTAGGTCTGGACAGCCCCAATCAGCCCCAGCATTTT
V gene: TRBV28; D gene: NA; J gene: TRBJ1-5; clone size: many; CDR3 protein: CASSFGQGSEPQHF; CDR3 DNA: TGTGCCAGCAGTTTTGGGCAGGGGTCGGAACCCCAGCATTTT
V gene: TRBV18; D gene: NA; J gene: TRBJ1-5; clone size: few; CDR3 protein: CASSAEYSNQPQHF; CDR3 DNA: TGTGCCAGCTCAGCCGAATATAGCAATCAGCCCCAGCATTTT
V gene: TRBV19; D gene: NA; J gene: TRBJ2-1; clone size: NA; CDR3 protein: CASYEGTEQFF; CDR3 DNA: TGTGCCAGTTATGAAGGGACTGAGCAGTTCTTC
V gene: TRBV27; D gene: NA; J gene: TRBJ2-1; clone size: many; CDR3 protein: CASSLEFLTEQFF; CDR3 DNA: TGTGCCAGCAGTTTAGAATTCCTTACTGAGCAGTTCTTC
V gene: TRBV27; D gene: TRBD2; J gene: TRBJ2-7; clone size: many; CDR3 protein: CASSSLAGDRTYEQYF; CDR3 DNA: TGTGCCAGCAGTTCCCTAGCGGGAGACAGGACCTACGAGCAGTACTTC
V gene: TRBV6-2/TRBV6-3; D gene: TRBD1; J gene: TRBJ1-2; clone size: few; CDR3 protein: CASMTGQGTNYGYTF; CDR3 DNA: TGTGCCAGCATGACGGGACAGGGAACTAACTATGGCTACACCTTC
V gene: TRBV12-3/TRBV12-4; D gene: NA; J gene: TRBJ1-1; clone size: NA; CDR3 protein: CASSDLISGPTEAFF; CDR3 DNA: TGTGCCAGCAGTGACCTTATTTCCGGACCCACTGAAGCTTTCTTT
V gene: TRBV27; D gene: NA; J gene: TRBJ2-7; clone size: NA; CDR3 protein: CASSFAGASRFSEQYF; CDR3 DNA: TGTGCCAGCAGTTTCGCCGGGGCTAGTAGGTTTTCCGAGCAGTACTTC
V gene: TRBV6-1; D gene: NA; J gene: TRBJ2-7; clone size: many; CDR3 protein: CASSGIRGRNEQYF; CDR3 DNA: TGTGCCAGCAGTGGCATTCGGGGTAGGAACGAGCAGTACTTC
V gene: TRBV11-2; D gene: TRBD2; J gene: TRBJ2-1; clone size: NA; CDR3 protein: CASSQGRGSYNEQFF; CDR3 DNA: TGTGCCAGCAGCCAAGGGAGGGGCTCCTACAATGAGCAGTTCTTC
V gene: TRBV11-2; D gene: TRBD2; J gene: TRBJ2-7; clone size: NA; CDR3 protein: CASSRSGTSGYGQYF; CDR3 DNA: TGTGCCAGCAGCCGATCCGGGACTAGCGGGTACGGGCAGTACTTC
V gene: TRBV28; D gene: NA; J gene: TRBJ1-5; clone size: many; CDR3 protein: CASSWSGRINQPQHF; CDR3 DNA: TGTGCCAGCAGTTGGTCGGGGCGGATCAATCAGCCCCAGCATTTT
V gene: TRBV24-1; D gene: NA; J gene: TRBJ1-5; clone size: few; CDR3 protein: CATSDGGSRQPQHF; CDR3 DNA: TGTGCCACCAGTGATGGAGGGAGTAGACAGCCCCAGCATTTT
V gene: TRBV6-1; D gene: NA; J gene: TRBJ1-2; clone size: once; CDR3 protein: CASSRPGEGRSYGYTF; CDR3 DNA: TGTGCCAGCAGCCGACCGGGGGAGGGGCGAAGCTATGGCTACACCTTC
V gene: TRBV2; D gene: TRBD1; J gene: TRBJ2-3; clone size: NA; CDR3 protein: CASSSGTGGSRTQYF; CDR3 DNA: TGTGCCAGCAGCTCCGGGACAGGGGGCTCCAGAACGCAGTATTTT
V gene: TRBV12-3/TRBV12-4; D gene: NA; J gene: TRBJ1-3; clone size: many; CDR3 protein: CASGGRNTIYF; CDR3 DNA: TGTGCCAGCGGGGGTCGGAACACCATATATTTT
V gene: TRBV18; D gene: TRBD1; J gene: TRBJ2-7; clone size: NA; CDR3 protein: CASSPSGGSYEQYF; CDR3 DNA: TGTGCCAGCTCACCCTCAGGGGGCTCCTACGAGCAGTACTTC
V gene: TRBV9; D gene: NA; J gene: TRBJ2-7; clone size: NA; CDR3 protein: CASSVEGGTYEQYF; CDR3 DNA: TGTGCCAGCAGCGTAGAGGGCGGGACTTACGAGCAGTACTTC
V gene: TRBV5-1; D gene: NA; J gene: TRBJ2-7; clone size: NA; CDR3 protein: CASSLSGQGTYEQYF; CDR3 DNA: TGCGCCAGCAGCTTGTCGGGGCAGGGAACCTACGAGCAGTACTTC
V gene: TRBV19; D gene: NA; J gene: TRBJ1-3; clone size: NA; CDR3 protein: CASRSLPSSGNTIYF; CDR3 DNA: TGTGCCAGTAGGAGTCTGCCGAGCTCTGGAAACACCATATATTTT